This T cell receptor beta chain stems from a study of T-cell reconstitution after alpha-beta-depleted transplantation in children. The V end lost 1 base, the J end lost 3 bases, and 15 bases lay between the germline ends. The CDR3 sequence is 16 residues long. Unique molecular identifiers were used in preparing the TCRbeta library. TCRdb fed the PCR reads into MiXCR, producing one record per CDR3 protein. The sample holds approximately 220,000 distinct CDR3 sequences, 17% seen once. In its sample, this clonotype was seen a few times. Sequences were derived from PBMCs, mostly from graft donor cells, sampled 360 days after TCRalphabeta/CD19-depleted stem cell transplant. This sequence originates from a male patient under 10 years old who had a stem cell transplant for acute lymphoblastic leukemia, so the T cells may come from the graft donor. The genes are TRBV12-3 or TRBV12-4 and TRBJ2-5; D possibly uses TRBD1 or TRBD2 (5 bases each). CDR3 sequence (DNA): TGTGCCAGCAGTTTAGTTGGCCGAGGGGTCGAAGAGACCCAGTACTTC. Translation gives CASSLVGRGVEETQYF.